The 20 T cell receptor beta chains below all came from one sample that was sequenced in a study of blood T cell repertoires in COVID-19. Clones were read by immunoSEQ multiplex PCR, and TCRdb kept only the in-frame ones, dropping some. The sample has over 60,000 clones, just over 85% seen once. The specimen was peripheral blood. Every receptor here comes from a man between 65 and 85 years old with active or convalescent COVID-19.

The rearrangement uses TRBV30 and TRBJ2-1; the D gene is possibly TRBD1 (5 bases). Trimming shortened V by 0 bases and J by 5 bases, and 11 bases separated the two germline ends. Germline CDR1 is GTSNPN and CDR2 is SVGIG (reference sequence). The CDR3 contains 14 residues. The CDR3 spells CAWSVYWGDNEQFF. The CDR3 nucleotides are TGTGCCTGGAGTGTATATTGGGGCGACAATGAGCAGTTCTTC.

This chain uses TRBV11-2 with TRBJ2-1; 9 positions agree with TRBD2. This CDR3 has 15 amino acids. With 2 bases clipped from V and 9 bases from J, the junction kept 8 bases outside the gene matches. Germline loops: CDR1 SGHAT, CDR2 FQNNGV. The CDR3 DNA follows: TGTGCCAGCAGCTTAAGGCTAGCGGGGTCCTCTGAGCAGTTCTTC. Translated: CASSLRLAGSSEQFF.

This rearrangement joins TRBV24-1 to TRBJ1-2, with 9 bases matching TRBD1. V lost 10 bases and J lost 4; bases outside the gene matches: 6. The CDR3 length is 13 residues. Per the germline V gene, CDR1 is KGHDR and CDR2 is SFDVKD. Written as DNA, the CDR3 is TGTGCCACGGAACAGGGGGCCGGCTATGGCTACACCTTC. Protein: CATEQGAGYGYTF.

The rearrangement links TRBV19 to TRBJ1-5, with D unclear. The CDR3 is 14 amino acids. Trimming pared 5 bases from V and 2 bases from J, leaving 10 bases between. Germline V gene data show CDR1 as LNHDA and CDR2 as SQIVND (reference sequence). The CDR3 is CASSGGPGNQPQHF. In nucleotides, the CDR3 is TGTGCCAGTAGTGGTGGGCCAGGCAATCAGCCCCAGCATTTT.

The chain has TRBV28 and TRBJ2-1; TRBD2 agrees at 8 bases. From germline, CDR1 is MDHEN and CDR2 SYDVKM. Germline trimming cut 4 bases from V and 6 bases from J; bases unmatched to any gene: 11. CDR3 length equals 16 residues. The DNA of the CDR3 is TGTGCCAGCAGTTCCCCTGGTCTAGCGGGCTTCAATGAGCAGTTCTTC. Protein sequence: CASSSPGLAGFNEQFF.

Notes on this clone: The sample has other DNA sequences that encode this CDR3 too. V gene TRBV7-3 combines with J gene TRBJ2-2, with 12 bases lining up with TRBD2. Germline lookup yields CDR1 SGHTA and CDR2 FQGTGA. The CDR3 runs to 15 residues. V was pared by 5 bases and J by 5 bases, with 3 bases of the junction left unmatched. CDR3 nucleotides: TGTGCCAGCAGCCCCGGACTAGCGGGAACCGGGGAGCTGTTTTTT. Amino acids: CASSPGLAGTGELFF.

The V and J genes are TRBV10-3 and TRBJ2-1; TRBD2 aligns across 7 bases. The germline gives CDR1 ENHRY, CDR2 SYGVKD. V shed 4 bases, J shed 6 bases, and the junction held 21 bases outside the gene matches. This CDR3 has 19 amino acids. CDR3 loop: CAISGGKWRGRERINEQFF. The CDR3 DNA reads TGTGCCATCAGTGGGGGGAAGTGGCGCGGGCGGGAGAGGATCAATGAGCAGTTCTTC.

The chain carries TRBV30 and TRBJ1-3; D is unresolved. V lost 4 bases and J lost 4, with 8 bases in between. In germline, CDR1 is GTSNPN, CDR2 SVGIG (reference sequence). This CDR3 contains 12 residues. The DNA of the CDR3 is TGTGCCTGGACCCAAGCAGGAAACACCATATATTTT. This codes for CAWTQAGNTIYF.

This chain links TRBV4-3 with TRBJ1-2; TRBD1 is a possible D gene (5 bases). This CDR3 is built from 13 residues. The V and J ends lost 0 bases and 4 bases respectively, with 6 bases between them. Germline V gene data show CDR1 as LGHNA and CDR2 as YSLEER. For the CDR3, the DNA is TGCGCCAGCAGCCAAGAAAGGGGCTATGGCTACACCTTC. Translating gives CASSQERGYGYTF.

The chain employs TRBV2 and TRBJ2-7, with 9 bases identical to TRBD1. Germline V CDR1 and CDR2: SNHLY, FYNNEI. Unmatched junction bases numbered 14, after V lost 9 bases and J lost 2 bases. This CDR3 region has 16 residues. CDR3 amino acids: CARGQGSTFAPYEQYF. The CDR3 DNA reads TGTGCCAGGGGACAGGGATCTACTTTTGCGCCCTACGAGCAGTACTTC.

The chain employs TRBV7-2 and TRBJ2-3; TRBD2 matches at 9 bases. Germline trimming cut 0 bases from V and 6 bases from J; bases unmatched to any gene: 4. This CDR3 is built from 15 residues. The germline V gene has CDR1 SGHTA and CDR2 FQGNSA. The CDR3 nucleotides are TGTGCCAGCAGCTTAGCGGCTAGCGGGAAGGATACGCAGTATTTT. It encodes CASSLAASGKDTQYF.

V and J are TRBV10-3 and TRBJ2-7; 7 bases match TRBD2. Germline V gives CDR1 ENHRY, CDR2 SYGVKD. This CDR3 comprises 12 residues. With V trimmed by 3 bases and J by 8 bases, 4 bases remained unmatched. Here the CDR3 reads CAISEMSGKQYF. The CDR3 DNA reads as TGTGCCATCAGTGAAATGAGCGGGAAGCAGTACTTC.

V usage is TRBV29-1 and J usage is TRBJ1-2, with D perhaps matching TRBD1 (5 bases). Trimming took off 6 bases at V and 7 bases at J, with 21 bases between the two ends. Germline V lookup: CDR1 SQVTM, CDR2 ANQGSEA. CDR3 length equals 14 residues. CDR3 loop: CSVTILGGTGGYTF. CDR3 coding DNA: TGCAGCGTCACTATTTTGGGGGGTACAGGTGGCTACACCTTC.

The chain recombines TRBV5-1 with TRBJ2-6; tentative D call: TRBD1 (5 bases). Deletions cut 7 bases from V and 0 bases from J, with 11 bases between. The CDR3 totals 15 residues. The germline gives CDR1 SGHRS, CDR2 YFSETQ. CDR3 loop: CASGFTGSGANVLTF. CDR3 in DNA: TGCGCCAGCGGATTCACAGGCTCTGGGGCCAACGTCCTGACTTTC.

The V and J genes are TRBV19 and TRBJ1-4; D is undetermined. This CDR3 is built from 14 residues. The V end lost 3 bases, the J end lost 2 bases, and 7 bases lay between the germline ends. Germline CDR1 reads LNHDA; CDR2 reads SQIVND (reference sequence). In DNA, the CDR3 is TGTGCCAGTAGTATCTCCGGGACTAATGAAAAACTGTTTTTT. Its translation: CASSISGTNEKLFF.

V and J are TRBV2 and TRBJ1-5; 7 nucleotides align to TRBD1. Losses at the gene ends were 7 bases for V and 4 bases for J; bases not matched to a gene: 7. The CDR3 consists of 14 residues. CDR1 is SNHLY, CDR2 FYNNEI, per germline. CDR3: CASTGTAKNQPQHF. The CDR3 nucleotides read TGTGCCAGCACCGGGACAGCCAAAAATCAGCCCCAGCATTTT.

The V and J genes are TRBV4-2 and TRBJ1-4, with 7 bases that match TRBD1. The CDR3 runs to 15 residues. Germline CDR1 LGHNA, CDR2 YNFKEQ. Losses at the gene ends were 1 base for V and 8 bases for J; bases not matched to a gene: 7. This CDR3 reads CASSQARGVEEKLFF. CDR3 sequence (DNA): TGTGCCAGCAGCCAAGCCAGGGGGGTTGAGGAAAAACTGTTTTTT.

This chain connects TRBV5-8 to TRBJ1-3, with a tentative D call TRBD1 (5 bases). The V end lost 6 bases, the J end lost 1 base, and 14 bases lay between the germline ends. This CDR3 contains 15 residues. Per germline, CDR1 SGHTS and CDR2 YDEGEE. CDR3 DNA sequence: TGTGCCAGCAACCTACCAGGGCTTTCTGGAAACACCATATATTTT. Amino acids: CASNLPGLSGNTIYF.

This clone came up a few times. The chain combines TRBV2 with TRBJ2-7, with D tentatively TRBD1 (6 bases). CDR3 length equals 12 residues. V lost 7 bases and J 6 bases, leaving 13 bases between the germline ends. Per germline, CDR1 SNHLY and CDR2 FYNNEI. The CDR3, as DNA: TGTGCCAGCAACTACAGGGTGGGCGAGCAGTACTTC. Its protein product is CASNYRVGEQYF.

The chain combines TRBV5-6 with TRBJ1-4; D not certain. Trimming pared 7 bases from V and 8 bases from J, leaving 15 bases between. This CDR3 has 13 residues. Germline V gene data show CDR1 as SGHDT and CDR2 as YYEEEE. Written as DNA, the CDR3 is TGTGCCAGCGGCCAATACGCAGGCGAAAAACTGTTTTTT. Its protein is CASGQYAGEKLFF.